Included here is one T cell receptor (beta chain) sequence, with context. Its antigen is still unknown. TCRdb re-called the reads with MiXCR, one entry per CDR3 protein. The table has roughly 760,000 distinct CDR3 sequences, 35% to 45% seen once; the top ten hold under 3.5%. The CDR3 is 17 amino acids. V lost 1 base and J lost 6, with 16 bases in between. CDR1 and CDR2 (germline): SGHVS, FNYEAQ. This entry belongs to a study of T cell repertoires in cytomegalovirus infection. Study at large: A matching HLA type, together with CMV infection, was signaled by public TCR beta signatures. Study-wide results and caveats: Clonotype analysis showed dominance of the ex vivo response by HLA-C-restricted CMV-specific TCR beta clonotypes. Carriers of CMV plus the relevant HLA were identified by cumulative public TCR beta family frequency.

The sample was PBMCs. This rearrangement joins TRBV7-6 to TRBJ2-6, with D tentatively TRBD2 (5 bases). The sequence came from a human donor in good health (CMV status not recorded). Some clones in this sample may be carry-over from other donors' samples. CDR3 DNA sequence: TGTGCCAGCAGCTTAGTGGTTGAGGGTACTTTGGCCAACGTCCTGACTTTC. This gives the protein CASSLVVEGTLANVLTF.